A selection of T cell receptor beta chains follows, all from one sample in a study of blood T cell repertoires in COVID-19. Clones were sequenced by immunoSEQ multiplex PCR, and TCRdb holds only the in-frame ones, with some missing. The sample contains a few hundred thousand clones, around nine tenths of which appear only once. Sequences were obtained from PBMCs or T cells enriched from blood (not recorded which). The receptor source for this set is a woman aged 45-60 years who had recovered from COVID-19. Both conserved end residues are part of each CDR3. The order of the fields is clone size, CDR3 length, J gene, D gene, V gene, CDR3 DNA, CDR3 protein. The D gene is left open where the match is weak. Expanded clones are given a class, and other clones once, few, many or no size at all.

size: .
length: 15
J: TRBJ1-1
D: .
V: TRBV10-3
DNA: TGTGCCATCAGTGAGGGACGGTCGGGGATTACTGAAGCTTTCTTT
CDR3: CAISEGRSGITEAFF

size: .
length: 21
J: TRBJ2-4
D: TRBD2
V: TRBV28
DNA: TGTGCCAGCAGGACCCCGAGGAGCGGGAACTCTCAGAGGGTTACCAAAAACATTCAGTACTTC
CDR3: CASRTPRSGNSQRVTKNIQYF

size: .
length: 14
J: TRBJ1-2
D: TRBD1
V: TRBV5-4
DNA: TGTGCCAGCAGCTACGGGACAGGAAACTATGGCTACACCTTC
CDR3: CASSYGTGNYGYTF

size: .
length: 17
J: TRBJ2-7
D: .
V: TRBV21-1
DNA: TGTGCCAGCAGCAAAGTGGGCCCGTACGAGAGCTCCTACGAGCAGTACTTC
CDR3: CASSKVGPYESSYEQYF

size: .
length: 15
J: TRBJ2-1
D: TRBD2
V: TRBV28
DNA: TGTGCCAGCAGTTTATGGGCGGGAGGGTACAATGAGCAGTTCTTC
CDR3: CASSLWAGGYNEQFF

size: .
length: 12
J: TRBJ1-1
D: .
V: TRBV30
DNA: TGTGCCTGGAGTTATGTGAACACTGAAGCTTTCTTT
CDR3: CAWSYVNTEAFF

size: .
length: 13
J: TRBJ2-2
D: .
V: TRBV6-5
DNA: TGTGCCAGCACCTCACTAGGGACCGGGGAGCTGTTTTTT
CDR3: CASTSLGTGELFF

size: .
length: 13
J: TRBJ2-1
D: TRBD1
V: TRBV30
DNA: TGTGCCTGGAGTATTCACAGGGGTGATGAGCAGTTCTTC
CDR3: CAWSIHRGDEQFF

size: .
length: 16
J: TRBJ2-3
D: .
V: TRBV7-3
DNA: TGTGCCAGCAGCTTAGGAGGGATAGCGGTTCCAGATACGCAGTATTTT
CDR3: CASSLGGIAVPDTQYF

size: .
length: 12
J: TRBJ1-1
D: .
V: TRBV28
DNA: TGTGCCAGCAGCCCCCCGAGGATTGGGGCTTTCTTT
CDR3: CASSPPRIGAFF

size: .
length: 14
J: TRBJ1-6
D: .
V: TRBV7-2
DNA: TGTGCCAGCAGCTTAGTCACAGATAATTCACCCCTCCACTTT
CDR3: CASSLVTDNSPLHF

size: .
length: 16
J: TRBJ2-3
D: TRBD1
V: TRBV15
DNA: TGTGCCACCAGCAGAGCCAAGGGACAGGGGGATGATACGCAGTATTTT
CDR3: CATSRAKGQGDDTQYF

size: .
length: 16
J: TRBJ2-1
D: TRBD2
V: TRBV7-6
DNA: TGTGCCAGCAGCTTAGTAGGCCTAGCGGGGCATAATGAGCAGTTCTTC
CDR3: CASSLVGLAGHNEQFF

size: .
length: 15
J: TRBJ2-1
D: TRBD2
V: TRBV28
DNA: TGTGCCAGCACCCCCCCCCGACTAGCTAAGGCTGAGCAGTTCTTC
CDR3: CASTPPRLAKAEQFF

size: .
length: 12
J: TRBJ1-5
D: .
V: TRBV24-1
DNA: TGTGCCACCAGTCGGGGGGATCAGCCCCAGCATTTT
CDR3: CATSRGDQPQHF

size: once
length: 18
J: TRBJ1-5
D: .
V: TRBV28
DNA: TGTGCCAGCAGTTCTGCCGGGACACTTATAGATAGCAATCAGCCCCAGCATTTT
CDR3: CASSSAGTLIDSNQPQHF

size: .
length: 13
J: TRBJ2-1
D: .
V: TRBV7-7
DNA: TGTGCTAGCAGCTTAGCCCTACCCGATGAGCAGTTCTTC
CDR3: CASSLALPDEQFF

size: once
length: 14
J: TRBJ1-1
D: TRBD1
V: TRBV10-3
DNA: TGTGCCATCAGTCACGGGACAGGGAGCACTGAAGCTTTCTTT
CDR3: CAISHGTGSTEAFF

size: .
length: 16
J: TRBJ1-5
D: .
V: TRBV2
DNA: TGTGCCAGCAGTGATTTGGCCGACTTTCGCGATCAGCCCCAGCATTTT
CDR3: CASSDLADFRDQPQHF